A single sample is the source of the 10 T cell receptor beta chains below, sequenced in a study of cytomegalovirus exposure and HLA in healthy donors. The PCR made use of 60 Vbeta and 13 Jbeta primers. The method was immunoSEQ multiplex PCR; TCRdb's version includes in-frame clones alone and lacks a portion of them. The sample carries some 180,000 clones, approximately 80% recorded once. Sequencing was carried out using PBMCs. These receptors all stem from a girl aged 5 to 17 in good health and CMV-seropositive.

V usage is TRBV27 and J usage is TRBJ1-1; no definite D call. The CDR3 is 13 amino acids. Germline CDR1 reads MNHEY; CDR2 reads SMNVEV (reference sequence). Trimming pared 2 bases from V and 7 bases from J, leaving 11 bases between. The DNA of the CDR3 is TGTGCCAGCAGTTTAACAGCTCGATTTGAAGCTTTCTTT. Its protein product is CASSLTARFEAFF.

V and J are TRBV7-9 and TRBJ2-7, with D tentatively TRBD2 (6 bases). Per germline, CDR1 SEHNR and CDR2 FQNEAQ (reference sequence). Trimming stripped 5 bases from V and 0 bases from J, with 14 bases between. The CDR3 spans 15 residues. Here the CDR3 reads CASSHGGMVSYEQYF. The CDR3 region has the DNA TGTGCCAGCAGCCATGGAGGGATGGTCTCCTACGAGCAGTACTTC.

V is TRBV10-1 and J is TRBJ2-7; 12 bases map to TRBD2. V trimming: 3 bases; J trimming: 3 bases; junction bases outside the gene matches: 6. The CDR3 is 16 residues long. CDR1 and CDR2 from the germline V gene are WNHNN and SYGVQD (reference sequence). Here the CDR3 reads CASSEGLAGRYYEQYF. As DNA, the CDR3 is TGCGCCAGCAGTGAAGGACTAGCGGGACGATACTACGAGCAGTACTTC.

The chain recombines TRBV7-9 with TRBJ1-5, with D possibly being TRBD1 (5 bases). The germline CDR1 and CDR2 sequences are SEHNR and FQNEAQ (reference sequence). Trimming removed 6 bases from V and 5 bases from J, with 8 bases in between. The CDR3 has 12 residues. The CDR3 spells CASSLGHQPQHF. CDR3 nucleotides: TGTGCCAGCAGTTTGGGGCATCAGCCCCAGCATTTT.

The J gene is TRBJ2-1, the V gene TRBV11-3; 13 bases fit TRBD2. Unmatched junction bases numbered 9, after V lost 4 bases and J lost 0 bases. The CDR3 runs 19 residues. CDR1 is SGHNT and CDR2 is YENEEA in the germline V gene. CDR3 in DNA: TGTGCCAGCAGCTCTAGGACTAGCGGGAGAATTTTCTCCTACAATGAGCAGTTCTTC. It codes for CASSSRTSGRIFSYNEQFF.

About this clone itself: Other DNA sequences in the same sample also yield this CDR3. J is TRBJ2-2 and V is TRBV2, with unresolved D. The CDR3 spans 14 residues. V gave up 2 bases and J gave up 0 bases, with 4 bases separating them. Germline CDR1 SNHLY, CDR2 FYNNEI. In nucleotides, the CDR3 is TGTGCCAGCAGTGAACGGTCGAACACCGGGGAGCTGTTTTTT. It translates to CASSERSNTGELFF.

The genes are TRBV7-3 and TRBJ2-2, with D maybe TRBD1 (5 bases). The germline CDR1 and CDR2 sequences are SGHTA and FQGTGA. The length of the CDR3 is 15 residues. Trimming shortened V by 2 bases and J by 4 bases, and 11 bases separated the two germline ends. CDR3 nucleotides: TGTGCCAGCAGCTTACCAGGGATAGGCACCGGGGAGCTGTTTTTT. Translating gives CASSLPGIGTGELFF.

J is TRBJ1-2 and V is TRBV15; D might be TRBD1 (6 bases). The germline V and J ends were trimmed by 5 bases and 5 bases, with 21 bases remaining between them. CDR1 and CDR2 from the germline V gene are LNHNV and YYDKDF (reference sequence). This CDR3 contains 16 residues. The CDR3 reads CATSPAAWGGRYGYTF. DNA for the CDR3: TGTGCCACCAGCCCCGCTGCTTGGGGGGGGCGGTATGGCTACACCTTC.

The chain employs TRBV6-4 and TRBJ1-1; 7 positions agree with TRBD1. Germline V gene lookup returns CDR1 MRHNA and CDR2 SNTAGT. This CDR3 region has 18 residues. J was trimmed by 0 bases and V by 2 bases; bases with no gene match: 12. CDR3 in amino acids: CASSDESNRGSLNTEAFF. In DNA form, the CDR3 reads TGTGCCAGCAGTGACGAGTCGAACAGGGGATCCCTGAACACTGAAGCTTTCTTT.

The gene calls are TRBV18 and TRBJ2-3; D perhaps matches TRBD2 (5 bases). CDR1 and CDR2 from the germline V gene are KGHSH and LQKENI. Trimming removed 3 bases from V and 3 bases from J, with 13 bases in between. CDR3 length: 15 amino acids. In DNA, the CDR3 is TGTGCCAGCTCACCGCCAGGACTCACTACAGATACGCAGTATTTT. It specifies CASSPPGLTTDTQYF.